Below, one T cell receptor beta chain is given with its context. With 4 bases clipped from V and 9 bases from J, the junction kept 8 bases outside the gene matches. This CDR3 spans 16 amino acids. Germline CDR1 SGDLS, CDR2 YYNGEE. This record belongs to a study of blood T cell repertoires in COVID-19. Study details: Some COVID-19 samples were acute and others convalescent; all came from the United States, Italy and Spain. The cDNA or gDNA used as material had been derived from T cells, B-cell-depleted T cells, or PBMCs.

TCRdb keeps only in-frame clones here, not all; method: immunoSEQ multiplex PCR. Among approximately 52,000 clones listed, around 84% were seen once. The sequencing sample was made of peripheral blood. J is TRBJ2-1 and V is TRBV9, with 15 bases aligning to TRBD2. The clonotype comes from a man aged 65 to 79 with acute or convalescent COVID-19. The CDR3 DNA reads TGTGCCAGCAGCCCTCGGACTAGCGGGAGGGCCGGTGAGCAGTTCTTC. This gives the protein CASSPRTSGRAGEQFF.